This TCR beta chain was recorded in a study of cytomegalovirus exposure and HLA in healthy donors. Study results and caveats: Later analysis demonstrated an association between a missense DCLRE1C variant and TCR beta V- and J-gene trimming. Rarity held for most TCR sequences, but there were some public TCRs that occurred in many donors.

This clone was recorded a few times. Its specificity is not known. Primers included in the PCR were 60 Vbeta and 13 Jbeta primers. Clones were sequenced by immunoSEQ multiplex PCR, and TCRdb holds only the in-frame ones, with some missing. Altogether roughly 140,000 clones are present, about 73% being singletons, with the ten largest covering 3%. This CDR3 region has 13 residues. From germline, CDR1 is ENHRY and CDR2 SYGVKD. V was clipped by 9 bases and J by 6 bases; unmatched bases: 4. The chain has TRBV10-3 and TRBJ2-7, with 14 nucleotides matching TRBD2. The material sequenced was PBMCs. This clonotype was obtained from a man aged 35 to 55 in good health and CMV-seropositive. The CDR3 is CAIGTSGRGEQYF. CDR3 coding DNA: TGTGCCATAGGGACTAGCGGGAGAGGCGAGCAGTACTTC.